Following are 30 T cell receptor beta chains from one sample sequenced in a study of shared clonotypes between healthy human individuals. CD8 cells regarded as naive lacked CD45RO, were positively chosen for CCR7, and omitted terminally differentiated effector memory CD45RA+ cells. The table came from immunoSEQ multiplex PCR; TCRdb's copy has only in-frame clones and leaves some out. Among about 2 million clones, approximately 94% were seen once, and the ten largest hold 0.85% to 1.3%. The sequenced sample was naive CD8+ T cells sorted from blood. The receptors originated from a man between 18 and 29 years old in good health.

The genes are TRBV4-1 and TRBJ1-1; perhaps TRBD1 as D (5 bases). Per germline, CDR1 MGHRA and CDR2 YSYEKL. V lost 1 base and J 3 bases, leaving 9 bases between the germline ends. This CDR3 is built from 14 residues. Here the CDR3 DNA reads TGCGCCAGCAGCCAAGGGGACGGGGACACTGAAGCTTTCTTT. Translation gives CASSQGDGDTEAFF.

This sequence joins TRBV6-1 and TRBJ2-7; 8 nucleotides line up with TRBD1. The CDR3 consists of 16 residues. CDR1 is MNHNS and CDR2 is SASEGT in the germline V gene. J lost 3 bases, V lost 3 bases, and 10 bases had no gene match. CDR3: CASSDNGAGGNYEQYF. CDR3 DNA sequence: TGTGCCAGCAGTGATAATGGCGCAGGGGGCAACTACGAGCAGTACTTC.

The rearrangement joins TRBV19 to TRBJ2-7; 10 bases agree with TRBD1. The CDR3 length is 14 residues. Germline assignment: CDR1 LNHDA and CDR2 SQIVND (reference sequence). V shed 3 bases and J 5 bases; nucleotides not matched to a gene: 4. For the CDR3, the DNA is TGTGCCAGTAGTATGACAGGGGGCCCCAACGAGCAGTACTTC. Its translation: CASSMTGGPNEQYF.

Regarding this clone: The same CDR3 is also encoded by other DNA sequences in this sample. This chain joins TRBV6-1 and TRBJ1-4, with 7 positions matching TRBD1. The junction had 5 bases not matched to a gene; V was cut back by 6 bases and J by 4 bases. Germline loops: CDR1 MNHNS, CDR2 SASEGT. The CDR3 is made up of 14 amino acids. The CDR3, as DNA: TGTGCCAGCAGCGGGACAGCGATTAATGAAAAACTGTTTTTT. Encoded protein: CASSGTAINEKLFF.

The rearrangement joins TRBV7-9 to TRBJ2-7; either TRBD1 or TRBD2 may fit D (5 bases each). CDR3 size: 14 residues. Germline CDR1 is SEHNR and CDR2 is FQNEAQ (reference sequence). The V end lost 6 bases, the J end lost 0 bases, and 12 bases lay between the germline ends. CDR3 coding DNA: TGTGCCAGCAGTGAGCAGGGAGCCTCCTACGAGCAGTACTTC. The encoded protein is CASSEQGASYEQYF.

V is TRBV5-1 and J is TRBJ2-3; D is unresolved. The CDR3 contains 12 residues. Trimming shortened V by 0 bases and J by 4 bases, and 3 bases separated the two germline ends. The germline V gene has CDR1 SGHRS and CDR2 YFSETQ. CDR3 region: CASSLGSDTQYF. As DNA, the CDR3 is TGCGCCAGCAGCTTGGGGTCAGATACGCAGTATTTT.

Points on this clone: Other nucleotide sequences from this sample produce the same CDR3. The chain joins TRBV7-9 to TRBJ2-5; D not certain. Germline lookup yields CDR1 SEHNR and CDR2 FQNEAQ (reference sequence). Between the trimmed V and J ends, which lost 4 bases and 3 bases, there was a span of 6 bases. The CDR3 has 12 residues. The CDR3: CASSSLKETQYF. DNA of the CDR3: TGTGCCAGCAGCTCCTTAAAAGAGACCCAGTACTTC. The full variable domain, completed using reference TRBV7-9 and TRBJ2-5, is DTGVSQNPRHKITKRGQNVTFRCDPISEHNRLYWYRQTLGQGPEFLTYFQNEAQLEKSRLLSDRFSAERPKGSFSTLEIQRTEQGDSAMYLCASSSLKETQYFGPGTRLLVL.

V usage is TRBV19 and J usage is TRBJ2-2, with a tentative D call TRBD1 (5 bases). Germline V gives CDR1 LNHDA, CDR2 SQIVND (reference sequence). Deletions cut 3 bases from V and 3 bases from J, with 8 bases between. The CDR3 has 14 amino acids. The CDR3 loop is CASSILRDTGELFF. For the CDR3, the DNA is TGTGCCAGTAGTATCCTCAGGGACACCGGGGAGCTGTTTTTT.

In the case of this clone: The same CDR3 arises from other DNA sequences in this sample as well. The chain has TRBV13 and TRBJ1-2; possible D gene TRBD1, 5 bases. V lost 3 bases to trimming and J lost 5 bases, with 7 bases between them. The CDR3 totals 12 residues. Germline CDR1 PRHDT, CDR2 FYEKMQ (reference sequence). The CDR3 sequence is CASSLGEYGYTF. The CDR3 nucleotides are TGTGCCAGCAGCTTGGGGGAGTATGGCTACACCTTC.

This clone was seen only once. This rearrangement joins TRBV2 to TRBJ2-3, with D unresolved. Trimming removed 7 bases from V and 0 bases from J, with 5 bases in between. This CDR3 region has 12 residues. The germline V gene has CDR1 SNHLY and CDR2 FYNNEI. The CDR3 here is CASTPSTDTQYF. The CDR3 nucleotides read TGTGCCAGCACCCCAAGCACAGATACGCAGTATTTT.

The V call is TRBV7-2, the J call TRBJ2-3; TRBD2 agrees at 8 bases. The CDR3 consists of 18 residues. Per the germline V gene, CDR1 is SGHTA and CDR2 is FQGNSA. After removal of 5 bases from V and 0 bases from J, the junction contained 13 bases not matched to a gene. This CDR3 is CASSPDWREVPSTDTQYF. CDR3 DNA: TGTGCCAGCAGCCCCGATTGGCGGGAGGTGCCTAGCACAGATACGCAGTATTTT.

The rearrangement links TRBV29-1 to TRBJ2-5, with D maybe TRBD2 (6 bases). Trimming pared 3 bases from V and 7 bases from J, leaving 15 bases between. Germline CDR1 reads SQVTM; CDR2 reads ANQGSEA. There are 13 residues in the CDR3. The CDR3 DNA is TGCAGCGTTGAGCCGGACTTCGGGGGGACCCAGTACTTC. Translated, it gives CSVEPDFGGTQYF.

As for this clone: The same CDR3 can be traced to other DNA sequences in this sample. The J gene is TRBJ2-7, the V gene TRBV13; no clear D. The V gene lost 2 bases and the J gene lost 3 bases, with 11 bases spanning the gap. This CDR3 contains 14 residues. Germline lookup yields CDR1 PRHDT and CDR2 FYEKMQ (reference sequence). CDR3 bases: TGTGCCAGCAGCTTACCCAACTCCGGCTACGAGCAGTACTTC. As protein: CASSLPNSGYEQYF.

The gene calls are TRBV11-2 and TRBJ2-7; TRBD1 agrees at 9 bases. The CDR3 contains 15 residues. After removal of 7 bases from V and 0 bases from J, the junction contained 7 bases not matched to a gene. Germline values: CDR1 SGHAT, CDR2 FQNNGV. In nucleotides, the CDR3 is TGTGCCAGCACCCCTGGGACAGGGCCCTCCTACGAGCAGTACTTC. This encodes CASTPGTGPSYEQYF.

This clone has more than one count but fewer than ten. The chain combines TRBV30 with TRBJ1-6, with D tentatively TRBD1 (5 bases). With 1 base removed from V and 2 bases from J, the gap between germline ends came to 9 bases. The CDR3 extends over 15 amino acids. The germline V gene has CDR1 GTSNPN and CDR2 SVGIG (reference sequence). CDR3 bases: TGTGCCTGGAGTGGGGGGTTCACCTATAATTCACCCCTCCACTTT. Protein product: CAWSGGFTYNSPLHF.

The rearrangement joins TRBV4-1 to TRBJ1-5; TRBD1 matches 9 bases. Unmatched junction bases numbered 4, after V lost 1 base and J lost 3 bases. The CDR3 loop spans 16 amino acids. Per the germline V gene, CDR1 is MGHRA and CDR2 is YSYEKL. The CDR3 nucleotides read TGCGCCAGCAGCCAAGTTGGGACAGGGATCAATCAGCCCCAGCATTTT. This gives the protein CASSQVGTGINQPQHF.

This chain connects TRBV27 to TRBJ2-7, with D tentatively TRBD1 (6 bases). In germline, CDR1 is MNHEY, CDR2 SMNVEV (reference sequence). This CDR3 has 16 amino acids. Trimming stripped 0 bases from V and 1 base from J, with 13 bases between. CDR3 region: CASSLSRGFGSYEQYF. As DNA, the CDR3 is TGTGCCAGCAGTTTATCGAGGGGGTTTGGGTCCTACGAGCAGTACTTC.

For the CDR3, the DNA is TGTGCCAGCAGCACCGGGGGACTAGTGAGCTGGGAGACCCAGTACTTC. It yields the protein CASSTGGLVSWETQYF. The V and J genes are TRBV9 and TRBJ2-5; TRBD2 matches 8 bases. V was pared by 4 bases and J by 5 bases, with 13 bases of the junction left unmatched. The germline V gene has CDR1 SGDLS and CDR2 YYNGEE. The CDR3 runs to 16 residues.

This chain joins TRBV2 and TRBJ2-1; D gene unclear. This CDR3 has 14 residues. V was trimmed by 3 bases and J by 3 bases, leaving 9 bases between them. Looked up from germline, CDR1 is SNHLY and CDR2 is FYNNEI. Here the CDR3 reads CASSDPEFYNEQFF. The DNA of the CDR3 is TGTGCCAGCAGTGATCCGGAATTCTACAATGAGCAGTTCTTC.

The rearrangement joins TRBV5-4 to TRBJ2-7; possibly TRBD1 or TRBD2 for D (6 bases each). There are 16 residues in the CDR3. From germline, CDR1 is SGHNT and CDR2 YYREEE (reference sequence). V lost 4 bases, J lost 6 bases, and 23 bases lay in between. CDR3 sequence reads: CASSQGWGASDSEQYF. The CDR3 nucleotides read TGTGCCAGCAGCCAAGGATGGGGGGCCTCGGACTCCGAGCAGTACTTC.

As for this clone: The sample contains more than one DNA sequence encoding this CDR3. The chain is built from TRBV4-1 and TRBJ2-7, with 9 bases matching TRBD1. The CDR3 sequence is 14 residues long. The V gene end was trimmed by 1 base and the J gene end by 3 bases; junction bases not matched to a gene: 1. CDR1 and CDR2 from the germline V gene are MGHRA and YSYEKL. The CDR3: CASSQVGQGYEQYF. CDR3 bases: TGCGCCAGCAGCCAAGTGGGACAGGGCTACGAGCAGTACTTC.

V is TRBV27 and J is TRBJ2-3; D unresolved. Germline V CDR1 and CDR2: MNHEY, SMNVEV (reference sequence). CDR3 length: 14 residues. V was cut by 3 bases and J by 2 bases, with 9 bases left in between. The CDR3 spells CASSFLGFTDTQYF. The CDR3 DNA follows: TGTGCCAGCAGTTTCCTGGGCTTCACAGATACGCAGTATTTT.

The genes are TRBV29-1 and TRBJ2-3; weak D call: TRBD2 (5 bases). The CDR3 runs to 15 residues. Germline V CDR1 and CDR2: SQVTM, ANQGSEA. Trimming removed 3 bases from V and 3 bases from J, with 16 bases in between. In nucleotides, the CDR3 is TGCAGCGTTGAGCCAGGAACCAGGAGGACAGATACGCAGTATTTT. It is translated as CSVEPGTRRTDTQYF.

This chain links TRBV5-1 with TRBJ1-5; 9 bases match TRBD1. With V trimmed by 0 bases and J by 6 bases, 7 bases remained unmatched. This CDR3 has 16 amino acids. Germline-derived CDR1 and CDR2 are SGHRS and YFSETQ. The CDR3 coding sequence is TGCGCCAGCAGCTTGGGGACAGGGGCTCCGGGTCAGCCCCAGCATTTT. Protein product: CASSLGTGAPGQPQHF.

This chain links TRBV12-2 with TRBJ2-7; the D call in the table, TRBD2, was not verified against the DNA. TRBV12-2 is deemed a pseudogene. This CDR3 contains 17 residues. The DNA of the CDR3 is TGTGCAAGTCGCCGATGTCCCCCGGGACTAGCGGACTACGAGCAGTACTTC. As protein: CASRRCPPGLADYEQYF.

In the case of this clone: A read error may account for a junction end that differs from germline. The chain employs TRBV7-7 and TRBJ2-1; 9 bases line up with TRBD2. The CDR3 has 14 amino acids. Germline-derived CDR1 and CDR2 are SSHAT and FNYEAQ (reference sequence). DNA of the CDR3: TGTGCTAGCAGCCGGGGACTAGCCGACAATGAGCAGTTCTTC. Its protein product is CASSRGLADNEQFF. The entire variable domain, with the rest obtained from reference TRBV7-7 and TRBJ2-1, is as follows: GAGVSQSPRYKVTKRGQDVTLRCDPISSHATLYWYQQALGQGPEFLTYFNYEAQPDKSGLPSDRFSAERPEGSISTLTIQRTEQRDSAMYRCASSRGLADNEQFFGPGTRLTVL.

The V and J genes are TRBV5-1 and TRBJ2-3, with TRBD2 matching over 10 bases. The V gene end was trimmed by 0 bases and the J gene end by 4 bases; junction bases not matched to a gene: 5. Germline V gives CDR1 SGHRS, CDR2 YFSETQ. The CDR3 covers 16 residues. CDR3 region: CASSLEVGLAADTQYF. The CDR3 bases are TGCGCCAGCAGCTTGGAAGTTGGACTAGCGGCAGATACGCAGTATTTT.

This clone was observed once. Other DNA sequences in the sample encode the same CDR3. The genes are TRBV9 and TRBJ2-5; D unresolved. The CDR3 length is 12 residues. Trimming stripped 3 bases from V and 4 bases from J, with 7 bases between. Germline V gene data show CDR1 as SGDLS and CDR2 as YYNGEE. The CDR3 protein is CASSGGGETQYF. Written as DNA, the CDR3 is TGTGCCAGCAGCGGGGGTGGAGAGACCCAGTACTTC.

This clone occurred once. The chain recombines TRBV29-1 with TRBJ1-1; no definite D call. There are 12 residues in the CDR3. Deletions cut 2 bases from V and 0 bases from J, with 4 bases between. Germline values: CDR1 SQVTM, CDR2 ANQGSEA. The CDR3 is CSVEPLNTEAFF. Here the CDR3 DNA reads TGCAGCGTTGAACCCTTGAACACTGAAGCTTTCTTT. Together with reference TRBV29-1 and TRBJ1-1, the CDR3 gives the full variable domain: SAVISQKPSRDICQRGTSLTIQCQVDSQVTMMFWYRQQPGQSLTLIATANQGSEATYESGFVIDKFPISRPNLTFSTLTVSNMSPEDSSIYLCSVEPLNTEAFFGQGTRLTVV.

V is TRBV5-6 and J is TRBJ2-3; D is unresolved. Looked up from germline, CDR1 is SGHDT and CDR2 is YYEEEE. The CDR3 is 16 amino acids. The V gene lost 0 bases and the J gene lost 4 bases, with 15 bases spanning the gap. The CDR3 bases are TGTGCCAGCAGCTTGGGGCAGCTCCTGCCGCCAGATACGCAGTATTTT. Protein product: CASSLGQLLPPDTQYF.